The 20 T cell receptor beta chains below were found in one sample sequenced in a study of CD8+ T cells in alopecia areata. Sorting relied on CD4, CD8alpha, NKG2D, NKG2ACE and other markers applied to pooled cutaneous lymph node cells. As the sequencing template, cDNA was produced by extracting RNA and reverse transcribing it. Here immunoSEQ multiplex PCR was the method, and the copy in TCRdb shows in-frame clones only, minus some. The table lists approximately 300,000 clones, with no singletons. The material sequenced was CD4+ T cells sorted from a lymph node. These receptors were obtained from a C3H/HeJ mouse with alopecia areata. MHC haplotype of the strain: H2-k.

This clone was counted between two and nine times. Gene names refer to mouse genes. The read terminates 4 residues ahead of where the CDR3 ends, so the germline J gene completes it. The chain couples TRBV13-3 to TRBJ2-7; 9 bases fit TRBD1. Germline loops: CDR1 NNHDY, CDR2 SYVADS. The CDR3 covers 14 residues. The sequenced CDR3 bases are TGTGCCAGCAGTTCCACCGGGACAGGGTAT. It codes for CASSSTGTGY. The CDR3 reads in full as CASSSTGTGYEQYF.

On this clone itself: The gene names here belong to mouse. The observed sequence ends 4 residues before the CDR3 terminus, with the missing tail filled in from the germline J gene. V gene TRBV5 combines with J gene TRBJ2-1; 9 bases are shared with TRBD2. This CDR3 is 16 amino acids long. Trimming removed 0 bases from V and 3 bases from J; junction bases left unmatched: 3. Germline CDR1 reads LGHNA; CDR2 reads YNLKQL (reference sequence). The CDR3 bases that were read are TGTGCCAGCAGCCAAGAAACTGGGGGGATCTATGCT. Protein sequence: CASSQETGGIYA. The full CDR3 is CASSQETGGIYAEQFF.

Points on this clone: Gene names refer to mouse genes. Read coverage stops 4 residues before the CDR3 terminus; the germline J gene supplies the remainder. The chain is built from TRBV19 and TRBJ2-1; 9 bases agree with TRBD2. CDR1 and CDR2 from the germline V gene are FNHDT and SITEND (reference sequence). The CDR3 covers 16 residues. Losses at the gene ends were 6 bases for V and 0 bases for J; bases not matched to a gene: 7. The CDR3 DNA, read in part, is TGTGCCAGCACTCCCCGGACTGGGGATAACTATGCT. Protein product: CASTPRTGDNYA. The whole CDR3 region reads CASTPRTGDNYAEQFF.

In this sample, this clone turned up a few times. Germline and genes: mouse. The CDR3 goes on 4 residues after the read ends, and that part is filled in from the germline J gene. The sample contains more than one DNA sequence encoding this CDR3. The chain joins TRBV5 to TRBJ2-5; 8 bases are a match to TRBD1. The CDR3 loop spans 14 amino acids. Germline-derived CDR1 and CDR2 are LGHNA and YNLKQL (reference sequence). The CDR3 reads CASSQEDREDTQYF. CDR3 DNA, as far as it was read: TGTGCCAGCAGCCAAGAGGACAGGGAGGAC.

A few counts support this clone. Each gene name is a mouse one. Read sequence stops 4 residues before the CDR3 end, and the germline J gene provides the missing end. J is TRBJ2-1 and V is TRBV1, with TRBD1 identical over 7 bases. Per the germline V gene, CDR1 is NSQYPW and CDR2 is LRSPGD (reference sequence). J lost 4 bases, V lost 1 base, and 7 bases had no gene match. This CDR3 spans 16 amino acids. CDR3 sequence: CTCSAALTGRYAEQFF. CDR3 DNA (partial): TGCACCTGCAGTGCAGCCTTGACAGGGAGATATGCT.

This clone was detected a few times. Genes here carry mouse names. Read data end 3 residues before the CDR3 end; the end is taken from the germline J gene. This sequence joins TRBV13-1 and TRBJ1-6; TRBD1 might be the D (6 bases). TRBJ1-6 is treated as an ORF (open reading frame) with a function not yet certain. Per germline, CDR1 NSHNY and CDR2 SYGAGN. The CDR3 spans 15 residues. V shed 1 base and J shed 4 bases, with 9 bases lying between them. CDR3: CASSDRGQYNSPLYF. Partial CDR3 DNA: TGTGCCAGCAGTGATAGGGGACAATATAATTCGCCC.

In the case of this clone: Gene names follow the mouse nomenclature. The read is 4 residues too short to cover the CDR3 end, so that end is filled in from the germline J gene. The rearrangement joins TRBV1 to TRBJ1-4, with TRBD1 as a possible D gene (5 bases). The CDR3 is made up of 16 amino acids. Germline CDR1 reads NSQYPW; CDR2 reads LRSPGD (reference sequence). Partial CDR3 DNA: TGCACCTGCAGTGCAGATCGGGCTGGGGGGACCGAA. Its translation: CTCSADRAGGTE. The CDR3 in full is CTCSADRAGGTERLFF. The full variable domain, in which reference TRBV1 and TRBJ1-4 provide the parts outside the CDR3, is VTLLEQNPRWRLVPRGQAVNLRCILKNSQYPWMSWYQQDLQKQLQWLFTLRSPGDKEVKSLPGADYLATRVTDTELRLQVANMSQGRTLYCTCSADRAGGTERLFFGHGTKLSVL.

This clone occurred a few times. Gene labels here are mouse ones. The read is 4 residues too short to cover the CDR3 end, so that end is filled in from the germline J gene. V gene TRBV1 combines with J gene TRBJ1-1, with D perhaps TRBD1 (5 bases). This CDR3 spans 15 amino acids. Trimming cost V 0 bases and J 3 bases, with 11 bases left between them. CDR1 NSQYPW and CDR2 LRSPGD come from the germline V gene (reference sequence). The CDR3 loop reads CTCSADGQGYTEVFF. The DNA read from the CDR3 is TGCACCTGCAGTGCAGATGGGCAGGGTTACACA.

A remark on this clone: Any gene name here is a mouse gene name. Sequencing ends 4 residues short of the CDR3 end; the germline J gene provides the rest. The chain uses TRBV1 and TRBJ2-5; D may be TRBD2 (7 bases). Trimming left V 1 base short and J 2 bases short, with 13 bases between. The CDR3 is 16 amino acids. The germline gives CDR1 NSQYPW, CDR2 LRSPGD (reference sequence). Partial CDR3 DNA: TGCACCTGCAGTGCAGTCGGGGGGCGAGGCCAAGAC. Translating it yields CTCSAVGGRGQD. The complete CDR3 reads CTCSAVGGRGQDTQYF. Full variable domain (rest looked up from reference TRBV1 and TRBJ2-5): VTLLEQNPRWRLVPRGQAVNLRCILKNSQYPWMSWYQQDLQKQLQWLFTLRSPGDKEVKSLPGADYLATRVTDTELRLQVANMSQGRTLYCTCSAVGGRGQDTQYFGPGTRLLVL.

This clone has only a few counts. Genes here carry mouse names. Read sequence stops 4 residues before the CDR3 end, and the germline J gene provides the missing end. The sample holds other DNA sequences that translate to the same CDR3. This sequence joins TRBV5 and TRBJ2-1; 11 bases align to TRBD2. With V trimmed by 4 bases and J by 4 bases, 3 bases remained unmatched. The CDR3 covers 15 residues. The germline V gene encodes CDR1 LGHNA and CDR2 YNLKQL (reference sequence). CDR3 amino acids: CASSPTGGVYAEQFF. The CDR3 bases that were read are TGTGCCAGCAGCCCGACTGGGGGGGTTTATGCT.

A word on this clone: Mouse gene names and germline throughout. The read terminates 4 residues before the CDR3 end, so the remaining end is supplied by the germline J gene. V and J are TRBV19 and TRBJ2-3; 9 bases align to TRBD2. The V gene's germline CDR1 is FNHDT and CDR2 SITEND (reference sequence). The CDR3 runs 16 residues. The V and J ends lost 0 bases and 2 bases, in that order; junction bases with no gene match: 4. The CDR3 region is CASSIVTGGTAETLYF. CDR3 bases read: TGTGCCAGCAGTATAGTCACTGGGGGGACTGCAGAA.

This clone was counted between two and nine times. Germline and genes: mouse. The DNA ends 4 residues before the CDR3 does, and the rest of the CDR3 is filled in from the germline J gene. Distinct nucleotide sequences in the sample also encode this CDR3. The chain links TRBV19 to TRBJ2-3, with D tentatively TRBD2 (6 bases). Per germline, CDR1 FNHDT and CDR2 SITEND (reference sequence). V lost 3 bases and J lost 0, with 8 bases in between. The CDR3 totals 14 residues. CDR3 DNA, as far as it was read: TGTGCCAGCAGTAGGACTGCTAGTGCAGAA. It is translated as CASSRTASAE. The CDR3 as a whole reads CASSRTASAETLYF.

On this clone itself: Any gene name here is a mouse gene name. The read stops 4 residues short of the end of the CDR3; the missing end is completed from the germline J gene. This rearrangement joins TRBV13-1 to TRBJ2-1; D is perhaps TRBD1 (7 bases). CDR3 length: 13 amino acids. Germline CDR1 reads NSHNY; CDR2 reads SYGAGN. Here the CDR3 reads CASSERGPAEQFF. The CDR3 bases that were read are TGTGCCAGCAGTGAAAGGGGGCCGGCT.

This clone occurred a few times. Germline and genes: mouse. The CDR3 end is not reached by the read, which stops 4 residues before it; the germline J gene fills it in. V is TRBV5 and J is TRBJ2-7; 10 nucleotides align to TRBD2. Germline lookup yields CDR1 LGHNA and CDR2 YNLKQL (reference sequence). The CDR3 is 16 amino acids. V shed 2 bases and J 3 bases; nucleotides not matched to a gene: 7. The CDR3 spells CASSQRKTGGLYEQYF. The sequenced CDR3 bases are TGTGCCAGCAGCCAACGAAAGACTGGGGGGCTCTAT.

This clone has only a few counts. Germline and genes here are mouse. Sequencing ends 4 residues short of the CDR3 end; the germline J gene provides the rest. The chain employs TRBV13-1 and TRBJ2-1; 7 positions match TRBD2. Germline V lookup: CDR1 NSHNY, CDR2 SYGAGN. This CDR3 has 14 residues. Unmatched junction bases numbered 8, after V lost 5 bases and J lost 6 bases. The CDR3: CASRYTGTVAEQFF. The sequenced part of the CDR3 DNA is TGTGCCAGCAGGTATACCGGGACTGTTGCT.

As for this clone: Each gene name is a mouse one. Read data end 3 residues before the CDR3 end; the end is taken from the germline J gene. J is TRBJ1-6 and V is TRBV17; TRBD1 matches at 9 bases. TRBJ1-6 is an ORF, with its function uncertain. This CDR3 has 14 amino acids. Germline trimming cut 6 bases from V and 5 bases from J; bases unmatched to any gene: 2. Germline CDR1 MNHDT, CDR2 YYDKIL. The sequenced CDR3 bases are TGTGCTAGCAGCTGGGACAGGGATAATTCGCCC. Translating it yields CASSWDRDNSP. The entire CDR3 is CASSWDRDNSPLYF.

This clone was seen more than once but under ten times. Germline and genes here are mouse. From the germline J gene comes the end of the CDR3, since the read stops 4 residues before it. The rearrangement joins TRBV5 to TRBJ2-7; a weak D match, TRBD2 (6 bases). The CDR3 loop spans 14 amino acids. CDR1 and CDR2 (germline): LGHNA, YNLKQL (reference sequence). Between the trimmed V and J ends, which lost 1 base and 0 bases, there was a span of 7 bases. CDR3 DNA, as far as it was read: TGTGCCAGCAGCCAAGCTGGGGTCTCCTAT. Its translation is CASSQAGVSY. In full, the CDR3 reads CASSQAGVSYEQYF.

This clone was detected only a few times. The genes are named according to mouse. The read terminates 4 residues before the CDR3 end, so the remaining end is supplied by the germline J gene. The chain carries TRBV19 and TRBJ2-1; 7 bases align to TRBD1. The germline gives CDR1 FNHDT, CDR2 SITEND (reference sequence). The CDR3 covers 14 residues. CDR3 sequence reads: CASSPDRDRTEQFF. The sequenced part of the CDR3 DNA is TGTGCCAGCAGCCCGGACCGGGACAGAACT.

As regards this clone: Germline and genes: mouse. CDR3 bases read: TGTGCCAGCAGTGGACAGGGTTGGGCAGAA. The encoded protein is CASSGQGWAE. The full CDR3 protein reads CASSGQGWAETLYF. This sequence joins TRBV13-1 and TRBJ2-3, with TRBD1 matching 7 bases. The read terminates 4 residues before the CDR3 end, so the remaining end is supplied by the germline J gene. The J segment lost 3 bases and the V segment lost 3 bases, leaving 4 bases of the junction unmatched. There are 14 residues in the CDR3. CDR1 NSHNY and CDR2 SYGAGN come from the germline V gene.

Details on this clone: Mouse germline and gene names are used. The read ends 4 residues early relative to the CDR3; the germline J gene fills the gap. The chain links TRBV19 to TRBJ2-3, with 9 positions matching TRBD2. This CDR3 spans 16 amino acids. Germline V gene lookup returns CDR1 FNHDT and CDR2 SITEND (reference sequence). Trimming removed 4 bases from V and 1 base from J; junction bases left unmatched: 7. Partial CDR3 DNA: TGTGCCAGCAGTCGCCTTGGGGGGGCGGGTGCAGAA. Amino acid sequence: CASSRLGGAGAE. The whole CDR3 reads CASSRLGGAGAETLYF.